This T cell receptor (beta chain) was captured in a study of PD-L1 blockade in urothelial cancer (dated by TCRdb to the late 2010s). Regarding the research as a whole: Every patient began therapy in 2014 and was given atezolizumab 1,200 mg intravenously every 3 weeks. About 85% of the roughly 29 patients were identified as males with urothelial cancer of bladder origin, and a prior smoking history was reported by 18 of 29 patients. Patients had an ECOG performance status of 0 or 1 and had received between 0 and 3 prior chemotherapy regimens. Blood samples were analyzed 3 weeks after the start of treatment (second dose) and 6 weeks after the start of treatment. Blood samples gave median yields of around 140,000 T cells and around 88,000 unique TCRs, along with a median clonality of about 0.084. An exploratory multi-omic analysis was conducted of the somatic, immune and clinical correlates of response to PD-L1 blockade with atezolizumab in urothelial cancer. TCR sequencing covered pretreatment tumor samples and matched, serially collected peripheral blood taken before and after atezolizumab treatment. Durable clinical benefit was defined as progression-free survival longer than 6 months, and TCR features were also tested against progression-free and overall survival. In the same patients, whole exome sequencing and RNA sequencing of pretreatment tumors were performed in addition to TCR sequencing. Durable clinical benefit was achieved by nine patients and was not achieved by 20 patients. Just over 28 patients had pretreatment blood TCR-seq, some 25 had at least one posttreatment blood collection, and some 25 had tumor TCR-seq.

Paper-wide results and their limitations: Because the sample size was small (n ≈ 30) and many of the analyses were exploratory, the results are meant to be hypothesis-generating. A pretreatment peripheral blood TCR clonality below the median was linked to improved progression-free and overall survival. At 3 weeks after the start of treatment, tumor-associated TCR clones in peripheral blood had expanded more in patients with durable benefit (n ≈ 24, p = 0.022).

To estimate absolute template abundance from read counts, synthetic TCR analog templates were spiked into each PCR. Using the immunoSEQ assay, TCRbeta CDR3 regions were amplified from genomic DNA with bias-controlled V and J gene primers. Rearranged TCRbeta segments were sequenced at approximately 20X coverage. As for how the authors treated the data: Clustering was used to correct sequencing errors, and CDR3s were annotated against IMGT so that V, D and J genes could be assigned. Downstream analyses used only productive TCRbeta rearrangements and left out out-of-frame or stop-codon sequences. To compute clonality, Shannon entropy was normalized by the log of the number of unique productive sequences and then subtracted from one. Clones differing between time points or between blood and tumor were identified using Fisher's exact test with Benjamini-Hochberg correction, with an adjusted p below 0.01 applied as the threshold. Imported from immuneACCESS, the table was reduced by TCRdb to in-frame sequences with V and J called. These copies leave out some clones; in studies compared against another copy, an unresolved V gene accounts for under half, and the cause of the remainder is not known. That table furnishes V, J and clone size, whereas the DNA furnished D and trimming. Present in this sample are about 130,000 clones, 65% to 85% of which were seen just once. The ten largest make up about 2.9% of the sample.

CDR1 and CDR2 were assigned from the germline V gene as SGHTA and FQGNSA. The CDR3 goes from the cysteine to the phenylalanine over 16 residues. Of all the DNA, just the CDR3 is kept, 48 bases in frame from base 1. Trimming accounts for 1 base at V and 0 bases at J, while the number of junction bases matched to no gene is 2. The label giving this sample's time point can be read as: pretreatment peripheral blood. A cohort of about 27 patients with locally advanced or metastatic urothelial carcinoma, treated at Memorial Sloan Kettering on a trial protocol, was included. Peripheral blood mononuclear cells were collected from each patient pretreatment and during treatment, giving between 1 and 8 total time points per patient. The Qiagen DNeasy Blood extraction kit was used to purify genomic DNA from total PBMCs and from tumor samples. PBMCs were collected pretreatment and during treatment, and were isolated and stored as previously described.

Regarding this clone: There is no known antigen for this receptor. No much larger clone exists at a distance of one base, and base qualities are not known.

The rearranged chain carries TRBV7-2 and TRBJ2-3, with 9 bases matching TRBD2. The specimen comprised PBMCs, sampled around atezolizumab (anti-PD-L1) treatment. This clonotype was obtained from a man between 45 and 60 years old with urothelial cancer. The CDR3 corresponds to CASSLGGTSSTDTQYF. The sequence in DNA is TGTGCCAGCAGCTTAGGTGGGACTAGCAGCACAGATACGCAGTATTTT.